This T cell receptor beta chain was sequenced during a study of metastatic and nonmetastatic thyroid tumors. Authors' data handling: Construction of a distant-metastasis classifier for papillary thyroid cancer relied on CDR3 differences across clinicopathological groups. MiXCR re-clonotyped the PCR reads for TCRdb. The V and J calls and clone size come from TCRdb's table, not from the authors' own analysis. The sample yields some 16,000 clones, around 24% seen once. About this clone: Its target is not known.

Study-level points and caveats: Malignant tumors reportedly showed significantly higher TCR beta diversity than benign nodules in both blood and tumor.

No treatment had been given to any patient before thyroid surgery. V trimming: 4 bases; J trimming: 2 bases; junction bases outside the gene matches: 2. Germline CDR1 is SGHDT and CDR2 is YYEEEE. The CDR3 has 13 amino acids. The sequenced sample consisted of tumor tissue. This TCR came from a male donor with papillary thyroid cancer or a benign thyroid nodule (not recorded which). Some clones in this sample may be carry-over from other donors' samples. The gene calls are TRBV5-6 and TRBJ1-2; 7 bases map to TRBD1. CDR3 coding DNA: TGTGCCAGCAGCCAGGACAGGAACTATGGCTACACCTTC. The encoded protein is CASSQDRNYGYTF. The full variable domain, in which reference TRBV5-6 and TRBJ1-2 provide the parts outside the CDR3, is DAGVTQSPTHLIKTRGQQVTLRCSPKSGHDTVSWYQQALGQGPQFIFQYYEEEERQRGNFPDRFSGHQFPNYSSELNVNALLLGDSALYLCASSQDRNYGYTFGSGTRLTVV.